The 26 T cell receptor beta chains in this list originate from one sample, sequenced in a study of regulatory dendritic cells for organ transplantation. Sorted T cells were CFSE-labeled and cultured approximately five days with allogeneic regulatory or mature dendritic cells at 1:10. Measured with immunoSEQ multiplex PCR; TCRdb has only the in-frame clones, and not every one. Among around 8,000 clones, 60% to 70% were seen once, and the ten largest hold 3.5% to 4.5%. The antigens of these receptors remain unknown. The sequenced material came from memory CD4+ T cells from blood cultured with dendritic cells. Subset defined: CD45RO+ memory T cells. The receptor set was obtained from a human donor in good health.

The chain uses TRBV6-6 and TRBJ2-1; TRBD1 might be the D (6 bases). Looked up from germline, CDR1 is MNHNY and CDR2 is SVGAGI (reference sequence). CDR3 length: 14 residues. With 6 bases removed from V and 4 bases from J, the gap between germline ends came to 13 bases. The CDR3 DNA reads TGTGCCAGCAGCCGGGACACGGGGTACAATGAGCAGTTCTTC. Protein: CASSRDTGYNEQFF.

CDR3 protein: CASSYSTGSLLEAFF. The CDR3 DNA sequence: TGTGCCAGCAGTTACTCTACAGGGTCGTTGCTTGAAGCTTTCTTT. The chain links TRBV6-5 to TRBJ1-1; TRBD1 is a possible D gene (6 bases). The CDR3 consists of 15 residues. The ends were cut back, 0 bases at V and 7 bases at J, with 15 bases in the middle. CDR1 and CDR2 from the germline V gene are MNHEY and SVGAGI.

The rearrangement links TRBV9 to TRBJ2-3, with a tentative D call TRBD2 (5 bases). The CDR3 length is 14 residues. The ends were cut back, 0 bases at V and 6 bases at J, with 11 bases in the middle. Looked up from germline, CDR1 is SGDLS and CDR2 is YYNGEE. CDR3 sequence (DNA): TGTGCCAGCAGCGTAGCGGAGAGAGGGGATACGCAGTATTTT. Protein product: CASSVAERGDTQYF.

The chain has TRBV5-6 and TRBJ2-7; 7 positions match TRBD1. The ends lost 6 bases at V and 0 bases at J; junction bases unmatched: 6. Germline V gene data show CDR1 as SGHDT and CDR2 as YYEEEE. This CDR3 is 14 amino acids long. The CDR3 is CASTLTGTSYEQYF. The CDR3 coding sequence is TGTGCCAGCACCCTGACAGGGACCTCCTACGAGCAGTACTTC.

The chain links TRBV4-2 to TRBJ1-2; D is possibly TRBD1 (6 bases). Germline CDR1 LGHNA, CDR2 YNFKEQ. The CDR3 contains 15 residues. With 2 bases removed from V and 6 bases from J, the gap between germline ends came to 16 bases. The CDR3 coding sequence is TGTGCCAGCAGCCAACCGGACAGAGAAAGAGATGGCTACACCTTC. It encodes CASSQPDRERDGYTF.

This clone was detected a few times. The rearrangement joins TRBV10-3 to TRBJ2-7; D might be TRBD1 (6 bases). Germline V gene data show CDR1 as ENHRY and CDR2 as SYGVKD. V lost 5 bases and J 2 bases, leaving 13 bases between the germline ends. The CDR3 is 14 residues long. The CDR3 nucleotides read TGTGCCATCAGTCGACCGGGACAAACCTACGAGCAGTACTTC. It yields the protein CAISRPGQTYEQYF.

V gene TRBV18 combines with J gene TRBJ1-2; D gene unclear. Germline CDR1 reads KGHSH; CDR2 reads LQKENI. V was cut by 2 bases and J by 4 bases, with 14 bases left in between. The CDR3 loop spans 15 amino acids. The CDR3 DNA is TGTGCCAGCTCACCAGCCTCCCAGGCGGGCTATGGCTACACCTTC. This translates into CASSPASQAGYGYTF.

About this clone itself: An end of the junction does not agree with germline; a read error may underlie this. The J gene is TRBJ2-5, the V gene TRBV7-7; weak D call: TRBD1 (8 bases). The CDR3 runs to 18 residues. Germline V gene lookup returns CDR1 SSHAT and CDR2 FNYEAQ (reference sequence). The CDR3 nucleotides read TGTGCTAGCAGCGACGGGGGGCAGGGGGCGCCCCTTCAAGAGACCCAGTACTTC. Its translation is CASSDGGQGAPLQETQYF. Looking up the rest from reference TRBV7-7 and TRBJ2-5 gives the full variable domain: GAGVSQSPRYKVTKRGQDVTLRCDPISSHATLYWYQQALGQGPEFLTYFNYEAQPDKSGLPSDRFSAERPEGSISTLTIQRTEQRDSAMYRCASSDGGQGAPLQETQYFGPGTRLLVL.

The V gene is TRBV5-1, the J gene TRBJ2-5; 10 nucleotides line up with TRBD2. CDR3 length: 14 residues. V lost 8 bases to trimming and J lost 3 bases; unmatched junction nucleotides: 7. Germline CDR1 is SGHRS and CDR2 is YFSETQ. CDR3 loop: CARKPGLAEETQYF. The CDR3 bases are TGCGCCAGAAAACCCGGACTAGCGGAAGAGACCCAGTACTTC.

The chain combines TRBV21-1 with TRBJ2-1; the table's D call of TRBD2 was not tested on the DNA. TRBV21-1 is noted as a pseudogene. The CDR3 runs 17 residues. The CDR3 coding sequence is TGTGCCAGCAGCAAAGGACAGCGGGGGAGCTCCTACAATGAGCAGTTCTTC. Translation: CASSKGQRGSSYNEQFF.

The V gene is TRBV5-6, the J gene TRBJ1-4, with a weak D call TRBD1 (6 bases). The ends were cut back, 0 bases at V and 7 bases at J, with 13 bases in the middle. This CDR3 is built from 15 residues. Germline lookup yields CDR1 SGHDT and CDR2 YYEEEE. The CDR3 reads CASSLAGAEGEKLFF. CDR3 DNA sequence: TGTGCCAGCAGCTTGGCAGGGGCAGAGGGTGAAAAACTGTTTTTT.

DNA of the CDR3: TGTGCCAGCAGCCTGACAGCCTCCTACAATGAGCAGTTCTTC. Amino acid sequence: CASSLTASYNEQFF. This sequence joins TRBV9 and TRBJ2-1; perhaps TRBD1 as D (5 bases). This CDR3 is 14 amino acids long. The V gene's germline CDR1 is SGDLS and CDR2 YYNGEE. V lost 4 bases to trimming and J lost 0 bases, with 8 bases between them.

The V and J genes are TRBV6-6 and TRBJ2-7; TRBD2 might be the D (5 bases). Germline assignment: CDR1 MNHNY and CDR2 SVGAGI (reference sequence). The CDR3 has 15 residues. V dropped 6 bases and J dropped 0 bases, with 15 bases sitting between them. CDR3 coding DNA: TGTGCCAGCAGACGCTCCTTGACTACCTCCTACGAGCAGTACTTC. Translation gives CASRRSLTTSYEQYF.

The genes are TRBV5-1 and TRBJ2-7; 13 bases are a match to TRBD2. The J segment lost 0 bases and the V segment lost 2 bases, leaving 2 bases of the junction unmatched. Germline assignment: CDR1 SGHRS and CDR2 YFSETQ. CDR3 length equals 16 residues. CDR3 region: CASSFGTSGTSYEQYF. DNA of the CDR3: TGCGCCAGCAGCTTCGGGACTAGCGGGACCTCCTACGAGCAGTACTTC. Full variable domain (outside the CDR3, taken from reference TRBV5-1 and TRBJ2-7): KAGVTQTPRYLIKTRGQQVTLSCSPISGHRSVSWYQQTPGQGLQFLFEYFSETQRNKGNFPGRFSGRQFSNSRSEMNVSTLELGDSALYLCASSFGTSGTSYEQYFGPGTRLTVT.

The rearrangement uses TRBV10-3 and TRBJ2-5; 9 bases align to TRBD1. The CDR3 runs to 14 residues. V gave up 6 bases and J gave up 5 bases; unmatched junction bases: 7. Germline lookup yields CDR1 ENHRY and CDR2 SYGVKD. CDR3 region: CAIRGDRDGETQYF. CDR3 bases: TGTGCCATCAGGGGGGACAGGGACGGGGAGACCCAGTACTTC.

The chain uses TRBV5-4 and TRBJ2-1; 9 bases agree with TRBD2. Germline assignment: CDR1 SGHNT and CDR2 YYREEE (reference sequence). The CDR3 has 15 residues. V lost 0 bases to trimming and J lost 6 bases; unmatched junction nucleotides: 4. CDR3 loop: CASSLGSGGLNEQFF. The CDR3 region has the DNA TGTGCCAGCAGCTTGGGTAGCGGGGGCCTCAATGAGCAGTTCTTC.

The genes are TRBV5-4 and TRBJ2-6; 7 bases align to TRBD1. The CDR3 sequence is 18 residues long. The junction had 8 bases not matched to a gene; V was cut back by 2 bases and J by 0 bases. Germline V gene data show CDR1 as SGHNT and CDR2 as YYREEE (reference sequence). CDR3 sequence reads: CASSFLQGPISGANVLTF. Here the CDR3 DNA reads TGTGCCAGCAGCTTTTTACAGGGGCCCATCTCTGGGGCCAACGTCCTGACTTTC.

CDR3 residues: CASSQERGGYTF. CDR3 DNA sequence: TGTGCCAGCAGCCAAGAAAGGGGAGGCTACACCTTC. The V call is TRBV7-2, the J call TRBJ1-2, with a tentative D call TRBD1 (5 bases). Trimming cost V 5 bases and J 8 bases, with 12 bases left between them. This CDR3 region has 12 residues. CDR1 is SGHTA and CDR2 is FQGNSA in the germline V gene.

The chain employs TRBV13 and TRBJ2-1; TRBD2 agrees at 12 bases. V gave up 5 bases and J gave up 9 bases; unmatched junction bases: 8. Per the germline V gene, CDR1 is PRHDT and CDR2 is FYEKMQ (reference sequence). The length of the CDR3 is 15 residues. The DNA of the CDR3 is TGTGCCAGCAGCCGCCCTAGCGGGGGGGCTGGTGAGCAGTTCTTC. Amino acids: CASSRPSGGAGEQFF.

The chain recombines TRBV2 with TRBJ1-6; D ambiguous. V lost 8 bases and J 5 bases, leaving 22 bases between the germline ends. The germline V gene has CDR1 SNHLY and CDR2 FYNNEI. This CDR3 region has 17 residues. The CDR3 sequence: CASRLPRASGNNSPLHF. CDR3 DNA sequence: TGTGCCAGCCGCCTCCCTCGGGCAAGCGGAAATAATTCACCCCTCCACTTT.

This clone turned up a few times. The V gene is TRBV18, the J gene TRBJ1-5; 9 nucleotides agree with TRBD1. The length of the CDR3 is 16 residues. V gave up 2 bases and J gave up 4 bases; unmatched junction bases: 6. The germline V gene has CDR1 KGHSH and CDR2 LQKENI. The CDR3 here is CASSPGQGSLNQPQHF. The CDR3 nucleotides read TGTGCCAGCTCACCAGGACAGGGGAGTCTTAATCAGCCCCAGCATTTT.

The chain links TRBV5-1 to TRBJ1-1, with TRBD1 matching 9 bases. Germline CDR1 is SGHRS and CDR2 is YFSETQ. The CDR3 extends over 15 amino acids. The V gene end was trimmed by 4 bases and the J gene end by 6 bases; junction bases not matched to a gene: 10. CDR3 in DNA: TGCGCCAGCAGCGGGGGGACAGGGATTTCCGCTGAAGCTTTCTTT. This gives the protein CASSGGTGISAEAFF.

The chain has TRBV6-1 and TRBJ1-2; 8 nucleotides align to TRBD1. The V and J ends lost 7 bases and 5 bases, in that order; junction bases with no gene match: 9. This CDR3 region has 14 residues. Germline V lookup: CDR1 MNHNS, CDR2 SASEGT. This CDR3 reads CASTLGQGAYGYTF. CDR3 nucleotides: TGTGCCAGCACTCTGGGGCAGGGGGCATATGGCTACACCTTC.

CDR3 bases: TGTGCCAGCAGCTTCACCGACAGGGGCACTGAAGCTTTCTTT. Its translation: CASSFTDRGTEAFF. The rearrangement uses TRBV7-2 and TRBJ1-1, with 8 bases that match TRBD1. Germline V gene data show CDR1 as SGHTA and CDR2 as FQGNSA. V lost 3 bases and J lost 4; bases outside the gene matches: 4. The CDR3 covers 14 residues.

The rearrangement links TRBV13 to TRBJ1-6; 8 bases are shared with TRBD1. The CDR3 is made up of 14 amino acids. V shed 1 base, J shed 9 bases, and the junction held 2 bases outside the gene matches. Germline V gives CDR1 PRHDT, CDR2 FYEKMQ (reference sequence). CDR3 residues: CASSLDRGASPLHF. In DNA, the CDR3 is TGTGCCAGCAGCTTAGACAGGGGGGCTTCACCCCTCCACTTT.

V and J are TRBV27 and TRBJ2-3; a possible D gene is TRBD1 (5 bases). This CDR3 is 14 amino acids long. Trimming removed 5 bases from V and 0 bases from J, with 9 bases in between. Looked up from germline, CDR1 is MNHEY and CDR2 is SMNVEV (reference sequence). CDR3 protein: CASSKQVSTDTQYF. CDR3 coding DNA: TGTGCCAGCAGTAAACAGGTTAGCACAGATACGCAGTATTTT.